The 22 T cell receptor beta chains below come from one sample, sequenced in a study of identical twins. One entry per CDR3 protein results from TCRdb running MiXCR on the 5' RACE reads. The table has roughly 700,000 distinct CDR3 sequences, 8.6% seen once. The same data also went into a second study, on yellow fever vaccine responses in identical twins.

Sequenced material: PBMCs. The receptors here all came from a young woman in good health.

The chain carries TRBV7-9 and TRBJ2-7; TRBD1 aligns across 7 bases. The length of the CDR3 is 14 residues. V was pared by 4 bases and J by 6 bases, with 9 bases of the junction left unmatched. Germline V gene sequence: CDR1 SEHNR, CDR2 FQNEAQ (reference sequence). This CDR3 reads CASSSRDRSVEQYF. CDR3 nucleotides: TGTGCCAGCAGCTCCCGGGACAGATCGGTCGAGCAGTACTTC. Drawing the rest from reference TRBV7-9 and TRBJ2-7, the complete variable domain is DTGVSQNPRHKITKRGQNVTFRCDPISEHNRLYWYRQTLGQGPEFLTYFQNEAQLEKSRLLSDRFSAERPKGSFSTLEIQRTEQGDSAMYLCASSSRDRSVEQYFGPGTRLTVT.

This clonotype came up many times. The chain is built from TRBV7-9 and TRBJ1-5; TRBD1 aligns across 9 bases. V lost 3 bases and J lost 4; bases outside the gene matches: 4. Germline V gene sequence: CDR1 SEHNR, CDR2 FQNEAQ (reference sequence). The CDR3 length is 15 residues. The CDR3 DNA reads TGTGCCAGCAGCTTGGGGACAGGGTTGAATCAGCCCCAGCATTTT. Amino acid sequence: CASSLGTGLNQPQHF.

This clonotype was recorded at least ten times. The chain couples TRBV7-9 to TRBJ1-1; D call uncertain. V lost 5 bases and J lost 5, with 15 bases in between. Germline assignment: CDR1 SEHNR and CDR2 FQNEAQ (reference sequence). The CDR3 sequence is 14 residues long. The CDR3 DNA is TGTGCCAGCAGCCCAGGTCCGGAGTGGACTGAAGCTTTCTTT. The encoded protein is CASSPGPEWTEAFF.

This clonotype was recorded many times. V gene TRBV27 combines with J gene TRBJ2-5; tentatively, D is TRBD1 (5 bases). V was shortened by 5 bases and J by 2 bases, with 21 bases between the two germline ends. The CDR3 extends over 17 amino acids. Germline lookup yields CDR1 MNHEY and CDR2 SMNVEV (reference sequence). CDR3 DNA sequence: TGTGCCAGCAGTCTCACCCCTGCCAGGGCCATACAAGAGACCCAGTACTTC. This codes for CASSLTPARAIQETQYF.

This clonotype was detected only a few times. V usage is TRBV10-1 and J usage is TRBJ1-5; D is perhaps TRBD1 (6 bases). CDR3 length: 16 amino acids. Germline assignment: CDR1 WNHNN and CDR2 SYGVQD (reference sequence). V was shortened by 2 bases and J by 2 bases, with 13 bases between the two germline ends. The CDR3 DNA is TGCGCCAGCAGTGAGGCGGGGGCAGGGGGCAATCAGCCCCAGCATTTT. Encoded protein: CASSEAGAGGNQPQHF.

This clonotype was seen repeatedly, ten times or more. In nucleotides, the CDR3 is TGCAGCGTCTACAGGGGCGCGAACACCGGGGAGCTGTTTTTT. Encoded protein: CSVYRGANTGELFF. The rearrangement links TRBV29-1 to TRBJ2-2; 7 positions match TRBD1. The CDR3 runs 14 residues. V gave up 6 bases and J gave up 0 bases; unmatched junction bases: 4. The germline V gene has CDR1 SQVTM and CDR2 ANQGSEA.

This clonotype was counted a few times. V is TRBV9 and J is TRBJ2-7; D not resolved. The CDR3 contains 14 residues. Germline V gene sequence: CDR1 SGDLS, CDR2 YYNGEE. Between the trimmed V and J ends, which lost 3 bases and 3 bases, there was a span of 13 bases. CDR3 coding DNA: TGTGCCAGCAGCGCCGGGTCTTCTTTCTACGAGCAGTACTTC. This encodes CASSAGSSFYEQYF.

This chain uses TRBV28 with TRBJ1-6; 7 nucleotides match TRBD1. V gave up 3 bases and J gave up 7 bases; unmatched junction bases: 6. This CDR3 is built from 15 residues. The germline V gene has CDR1 MDHEN and CDR2 SYDVKM. The CDR3, as DNA: TGTGCCAGCAGTTTGGGACAGCGTTGGAATTCACCCCTCCACTTT. This translates into CASSLGQRWNSPLHF.

This chain joins TRBV7-9 and TRBJ2-1; D is possibly TRBD1 (5 bases). This CDR3 is built from 14 residues. Per germline, CDR1 SEHNR and CDR2 FQNEAQ (reference sequence). V was shortened by 6 bases and J by 9 bases, with 18 bases between the two germline ends. CDR3 residues: CASRSGSMGREQFF. CDR3 coding DNA: TGTGCCAGCAGGTCCGGGTCCATGGGGCGTGAGCAGTTCTTC.

The sample holds a few counts of this clonotype. V gene TRBV7-2 combines with J gene TRBJ2-7; 8 nucleotides align to TRBD1. This CDR3 region has 15 residues. Germline V CDR1 and CDR2: SGHTA, FQGNSA. The J segment lost 2 bases and the V segment lost 5 bases, leaving 8 bases of the junction unmatched. In DNA form, the CDR3 reads TGTGCCAGCAGCCCCCCGGGGACAGGCCCCTACGAGCAGTACTTC. The encoded protein is CASSPPGTGPYEQYF.

The V gene is TRBV20-1, the J gene TRBJ2-3, with D possibly TRBD1 on 6 matching bases. V lost 3 bases and J lost 3, with 16 bases in between. This CDR3 contains 15 residues. The germline CDR1 and CDR2 sequences are DFQATT and SNEGSKA (reference sequence). As DNA, the CDR3 is TGCAGTGCTAGGAACGGGGCTCAGGGGACAGATACGCAGTATTTT. Translated: CSARNGAQGTDTQYF.

This clonotype was found a few times. J is TRBJ2-5 and V is TRBV6-5, with 8 bases lining up with TRBD1. The V gene end was trimmed by 2 bases and the J gene end by 4 bases; junction bases not matched to a gene: 6. The CDR3 is made up of 15 amino acids. Looked up from germline, CDR1 is MNHEY and CDR2 is SVGAGI. The DNA for the CDR3 is TGTGCCAGCAGTTACGACAGGGGTGGGGGAGAGACCCAGTACTTC. Translating gives CASSYDRGGGETQYF.

This sequence joins TRBV6-1 and TRBJ1-5; D possibly corresponds to TRBD1 (6 bases). V was pared by 4 bases and J by 3 bases, with 13 bases between. CDR3 length equals 15 residues. Germline V lookup: CDR1 MNHNS, CDR2 SASEGT. CDR3 protein: CASSGVDSFNQPQHF. CDR3 DNA sequence: TGTGCCAGCAGTGGGGTGGACAGCTTCAATCAGCCCCAGCATTTT.

This clonotype was seen repeatedly, ten times or more. The rearrangement uses TRBV29-1 and TRBJ2-3, with D tentatively TRBD2 (6 bases). Trimming pared 3 bases from V and 5 bases from J, leaving 18 bases between. The CDR3 loop spans 15 amino acids. Germline lookup yields CDR1 SQVTM and CDR2 ANQGSEA. CDR3 bases: TGCAGCGTTGACCCCCGGGGAGGAAGCGGAGATACGCAGTATTTT. It encodes CSVDPRGGSGDTQYF.

This clonotype came up many times. This chain connects TRBV24-1 to TRBJ2-1; D remains unclear. V lost 9 bases, J lost 1 base, and 9 bases lay in between. CDR1 and CDR2 (germline): KGHDR, SFDVKD. The CDR3 totals 13 residues. CDR3 DNA: TGTGCCACCGAAACAGAGTCCTACAATGAGCAGTTCTTC. Translating it yields CATETESYNEQFF.

This clonotype was detected only a few times. The rearrangement uses TRBV12-3 or TRBV12-4 and TRBJ2-7; 7 bases match TRBD2. CDR3 length: 14 residues. V dropped 6 bases and J dropped 2; count of bases not matched to a gene: 7. The CDR3 loop reads CASRGEAGPYEQYF. CDR3 DNA: TGTGCCAGCAGGGGAGAAGCGGGACCCTACGAGCAGTACTTC.

In this sample, this clonotype turned up a few times. The chain is built from TRBV4-3 and TRBJ1-4; D unresolved. The CDR3 extends over 13 amino acids. V was shortened by 0 bases and J by 11 bases, with 10 bases between the two germline ends. Germline V gene sequence: CDR1 LGHNA, CDR2 YSLEER. CDR3 residues: CASSQDRIEKLFF. DNA for the CDR3: TGCGCCAGCAGCCAAGACAGGATAGAGAAACTGTTTTTT.

This clonotype has only a few counts. This chain uses TRBV19 with TRBJ2-1; 8 nucleotides line up with TRBD1. CDR1 LNHDA and CDR2 SQIVND come from the germline V gene (reference sequence). The CDR3 sequence is 15 residues long. With 9 bases clipped from V and 0 bases from J, the junction kept 7 bases outside the gene matches. CDR3 coding DNA: TGTGCCAGCAGGACAGGGTATAACTCCTACAATGAGCAGTTCTTC. Amino acid sequence: CASRTGYNSYNEQFF.

The rearrangement links TRBV6-5 to TRBJ2-2; D is undetermined. The V gene's germline CDR1 is MNHEY and CDR2 SVGAGI. The CDR3 runs 12 residues. V lost 10 bases to trimming and J lost 4 bases, with 10 bases between them. The CDR3 bases are TGTGCCATTAAATACCCCACCGGGGAGCTGTTTTTT. Its protein product is CAIKYPTGELFF.

This clonotype has more than one count but fewer than ten. The rearrangement uses TRBV20-1 and TRBJ2-3, with D tentatively TRBD1 (6 bases). The CDR3 runs 12 residues. V lost 5 bases and J lost 1, with 7 bases in between. Per germline, CDR1 DFQATT and CDR2 SNEGSKA (reference sequence). The DNA of the CDR3 is TGCAGTGCTTGGACAGGCACAGATACGCAGTATTTT. This translates into CSAWTGTDTQYF.

This clonotype was observed at least ten times. The chain uses TRBV7-3 and TRBJ2-3; 8 bases agree with TRBD1. The J segment lost 4 bases and the V segment lost 5 bases, leaving 8 bases of the junction unmatched. This CDR3 contains 15 residues. Germline assignment: CDR1 SGHTA and CDR2 FQGTGA. CDR3 DNA sequence: TGTGCCAGCAGCAGCGCAGGGGGCAGTGCAGATACGCAGTATTTT. This encodes CASSSAGGSADTQYF.

A few counts support this clonotype. V and J are TRBV6-2 or TRBV6-3 and TRBJ1-2, with D perhaps matching TRBD1 (6 bases). V lost 7 bases and J 7 bases, leaving 28 bases between the germline ends. Germline lookup yields CDR1 MNHEY and CDR2 SVGEGT. This CDR3 comprises 17 residues. As DNA, the CDR3 is TGTGCCAGCATCACCAAAGGGGGAACGGAACACCCTCGTGGCTACACCTTC. It codes for CASITKGGTEHPRGYTF.